The rows below give T cell receptor beta chains drawn from one sample of a study of cytomegalovirus exposure and HLA in healthy donors. Sequencing was performed with immunoSEQ multiplex PCR; in TCRdb, only in-frame clones are kept and a portion is missing. This table holds tens of thousands of clones. The sequenced sample was PBMCs. The receptor set was obtained from a boy aged 10-17 years in good health and CMV-seronegative. Each CDR3 is given with its conserved first and last residue. Fields, in order: J gene, V gene, D gene, CDR3 DNA, CDR3 protein. D genes are given only for firm matches.

j_call: TRBJ1-1
v_call: TRBV30
d_call: .
cdr3_nt: TGTGCCTGGGGTAGAACGGGGATCCCTGAAGCTTTCTTT
cdr3_aa: CAWGRTGIPEAFF

j_call: TRBJ1-1
v_call: TRBV6-5
d_call: .
cdr3_nt: TGTGCCAGCACTCAGGGCCGGACCACTGAAGCTTTCTTT
cdr3_aa: CASTQGRTTEAFF

j_call: TRBJ1-2
v_call: TRBV13
d_call: TRBD1
cdr3_nt: TGTGCCAGCAGCTTCCCCGGGACAGCTAACTATGGCTACACCTTC
cdr3_aa: CASSFPGTANYGYTF

j_call: TRBJ1-2
v_call: TRBV19
d_call: .
cdr3_nt: TGTGCCAGTAGTATCCTGGGGGCTCGTGGCTACACCTTC
cdr3_aa: CASSILGARGYTF

j_call: TRBJ2-2
v_call: TRBV2
d_call: .
cdr3_nt: TGTGCCAGCAGTGAAGGTACTTGGACCGGGGAGCTGTTTTTT
cdr3_aa: CASSEGTWTGELFF

j_call: TRBJ1-2
v_call: TRBV21-1
d_call: .
cdr3_nt: TGTGCCAGCAGCGAGACAAGACAATTTACGGATGGCTACACCTTC
cdr3_aa: CASSETRQFTDGYTF

j_call: TRBJ2-7
v_call: TRBV4-3
d_call: .
cdr3_nt: TGCGCCAGCAGCCAAGCAACAGGGAACGAGCAGTACTTC
cdr3_aa: CASSQATGNEQYF

j_call: TRBJ1-1
v_call: TRBV5-1
d_call: .
cdr3_nt: TGCGCCAGCAACCTTGGCAGGGCGGACACTGAAGCTTTCTTT
cdr3_aa: CASNLGRADTEAFF

j_call: TRBJ2-7
v_call: TRBV18
d_call: .
cdr3_nt: TGTGCCAGCTCTGCTGACGGGGATATCCACGAGCAGTACTTC
cdr3_aa: CASSADGDIHEQYF

j_call: TRBJ2-7
v_call: TRBV6-5
d_call: .
cdr3_nt: TGTGCCAGCAAAGTCCTCCACAGCTCCTACGAGCAGTACTTC
cdr3_aa: CASKVLHSSYEQYF

j_call: TRBJ2-7
v_call: TRBV6-1
d_call: .
cdr3_nt: TGTGCCAGCAGTGAGAGGACGTGGGGGGCCTACGAGCAGTACTTC
cdr3_aa: CASSERTWGAYEQYF

j_call: TRBJ2-7
v_call: TRBV27
d_call: .
cdr3_nt: TGTGCCAGCAGTTTTTGGGGAGACGAGCAGTACTTC
cdr3_aa: CASSFWGDEQYF

j_call: TRBJ1-4
v_call: TRBV5-1
d_call: TRBD1
cdr3_nt: TGCGCCAGCGGGACCGGGACAGGGAATGAAAAACTGTTTTTT
cdr3_aa: CASGTGTGNEKLFF

j_call: TRBJ1-2
v_call: TRBV4-1
d_call: .
cdr3_nt: TGCGCCAGCAGCCAAGGACAGAATTTTGACTATGGCTACACCTTC
cdr3_aa: CASSQGQNFDYGYTF

j_call: TRBJ2-7
v_call: TRBV27
d_call: TRBD2
cdr3_nt: TGTGCCAGCAGTTTACTTGGGACTAGCGGGAGCTCCTACGAGCAGTACTTC
cdr3_aa: CASSLLGTSGSSYEQYF

j_call: TRBJ1-1
v_call: TRBV9
d_call: .
cdr3_nt: TGTGCCAGCAGCGTAGGAGGCACTGAAGCTTTCTTT
cdr3_aa: CASSVGGTEAFF

j_call: TRBJ1-2
v_call: TRBV4-2
d_call: .
cdr3_nt: TGTGCCAGCAGCCCCCTAAGTCCCCAAGAAACCTATGGCTACACCTTC
cdr3_aa: CASSPLSPQETYGYTF

j_call: TRBJ2-5
v_call: TRBV4-2
d_call: .
cdr3_nt: TGTGCCAGCAGCCAACGGCCGATGGGCGAGGAGACCCAGTACTTC
cdr3_aa: CASSQRPMGEETQYF

j_call: TRBJ1-1
v_call: TRBV30
d_call: TRBD1
cdr3_nt: TGTGCCTGGAATCGGGACAGATATGCTTTCTTT
cdr3_aa: CAWNRDRYAFF

j_call: TRBJ2-6
v_call: TRBV29-1
d_call: .
cdr3_nt: TGCAGCGTCACGCCGGGGTCTGGGGCCAACGTCCTGACTTTC
cdr3_aa: CSVTPGSGANVLTF

j_call: TRBJ2-3
v_call: TRBV25-1
d_call: TRBD2
cdr3_nt: TGTGCCAGCAGTCTCGGCGGGAGGGAAGATACGCAGTATTTT
cdr3_aa: CASSLGGREDTQYF

j_call: TRBJ2-7
v_call: TRBV7-9
d_call: .
cdr3_nt: TGTGCCAGCAGCCCAGGCGGGGGTAGACAGGCGGCCTACGAGCAGTACTTC
cdr3_aa: CASSPGGGRQAAYEQYF

j_call: TRBJ2-7
v_call: TRBV6-6
d_call: TRBD1
cdr3_nt: TGTGCCAGCGCTCGGGGGACAGGGGTGAACGAGCAGTACTTC
cdr3_aa: CASARGTGVNEQYF

j_call: TRBJ2-5
v_call: TRBV5-1
d_call: .
cdr3_nt: TGCGCCAGCAGCTTGGAAGAATCGGAGCAGTACTTC
cdr3_aa: CASSLEESEQYF

j_call: TRBJ2-3
v_call: TRBV7-9
d_call: TRBD1
cdr3_nt: TGTGCCAGCCCCTCCCCCCGGGACAGGTTCTTGGATACGCAGTATTTT
cdr3_aa: CASPSPRDRFLDTQYF

j_call: TRBJ2-1
v_call: TRBV5-4
d_call: TRBD2
cdr3_nt: TGTGCCAGCAGCTTGTTAGCGGGAGCCTACAATGAGCAGTTCTTC
cdr3_aa: CASSLLAGAYNEQFF

j_call: TRBJ1-5
v_call: TRBV2
d_call: TRBD1
cdr3_nt: TGTGCCAGCAGTGAAGGGGGGACAGGGTATCAGCCCCAGCATTTT
cdr3_aa: CASSEGGTGYQPQHF